Given below is one TCR beta chain in context. Its antigen is still unknown. This sample is drawn from a study of cytomegalovirus exposure and HLA in healthy donors. Trimming cost V 4 bases and J 0 bases; bases outside gene matches: 5. CDR1 and CDR2 (germline): SQVTM, ANQGSEA. This CDR3 is 17 amino acids long. Participants comprised healthy donors of bone marrow. Though probably carrying unrecorded immune exposures, donors were nominally healthy at sampling. It was with 60 Vbeta and 13 Jbeta primers that the PCR ran. TCRdb's table, derived via immunoSEQ multiplex PCR, lists solely in-frame clones and lacks some. The data contain 150,000 to 200,000 clones, approximately 75% of them singletons. Study-level results: When presence/absence was analysed, sequencing depth was taken to be roughly uniform across donors. On later analysis, the bulk of CMV-associated TCR beta chains appeared to be HLA-restricted.

V usage is TRBV29-1 and J usage is TRBJ2-3; 15 nucleotides agree with TRBD2. The origin of this receptor is a girl between 5 and 17 years old in good health and CMV-seronegative. Material: PBMCs. In DNA, the CDR3 is TGCAGCGTTGGCGGGACTAGCGGGGGGACTAGCACAGATACGCAGTATTTT. It encodes CSVGGTSGGTSTDTQYF.